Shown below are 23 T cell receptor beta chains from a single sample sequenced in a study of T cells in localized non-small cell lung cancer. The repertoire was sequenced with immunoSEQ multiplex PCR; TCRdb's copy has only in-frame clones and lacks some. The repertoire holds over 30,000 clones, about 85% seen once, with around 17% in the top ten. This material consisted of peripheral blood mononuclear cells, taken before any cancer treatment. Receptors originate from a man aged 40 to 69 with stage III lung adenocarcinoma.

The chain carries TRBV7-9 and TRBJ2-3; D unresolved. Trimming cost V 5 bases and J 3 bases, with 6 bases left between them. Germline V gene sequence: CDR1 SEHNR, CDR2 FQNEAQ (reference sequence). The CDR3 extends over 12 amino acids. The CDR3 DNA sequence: TGTGCCAGCAGCGAACTAACAGATACGCAGTATTTT. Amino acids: CASSELTDTQYF. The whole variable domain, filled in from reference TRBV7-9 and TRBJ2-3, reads DTGVSQNPRHKITKRGQNVTFRCDPISEHNRLYWYRQTLGQGPEFLTYFQNEAQLEKSRLLSDRFSAERPKGSFSTLEIQRTEQGDSAMYLCASSELTDTQYFGPGTRLTVL.

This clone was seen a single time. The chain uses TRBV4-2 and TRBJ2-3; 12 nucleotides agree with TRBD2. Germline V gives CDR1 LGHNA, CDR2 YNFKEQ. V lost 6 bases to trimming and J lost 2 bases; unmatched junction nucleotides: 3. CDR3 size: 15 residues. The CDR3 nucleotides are TGTGCCAGCAGACGGACTAGCGGGAACACAGATACGCAGTATTTT. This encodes CASRRTSGNTDTQYF.

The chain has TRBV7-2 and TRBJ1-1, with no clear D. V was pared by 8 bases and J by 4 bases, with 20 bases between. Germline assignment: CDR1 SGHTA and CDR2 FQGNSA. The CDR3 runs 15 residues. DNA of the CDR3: TGTGCCAGCCGACCCCCAATAACGGTGGGCACTGAAGCTTTCTTT. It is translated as CASRPPITVGTEAFF.

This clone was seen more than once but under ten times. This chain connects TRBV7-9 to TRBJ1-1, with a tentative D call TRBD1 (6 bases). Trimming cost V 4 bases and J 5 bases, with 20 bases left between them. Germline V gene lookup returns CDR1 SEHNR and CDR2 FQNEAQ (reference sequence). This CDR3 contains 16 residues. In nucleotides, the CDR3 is TGTGCCAGCAGCTCCCCCGGGGGGGGGCTTGGGACTGAAGCTTTCTTT. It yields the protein CASSSPGGGLGTEAFF.

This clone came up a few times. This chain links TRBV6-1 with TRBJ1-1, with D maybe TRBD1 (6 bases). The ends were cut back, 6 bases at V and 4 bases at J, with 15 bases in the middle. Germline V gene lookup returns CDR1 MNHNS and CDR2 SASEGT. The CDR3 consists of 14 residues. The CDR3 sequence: CASRDRTRGTEAFF. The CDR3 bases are TGTGCCAGCAGAGACAGGACGCGGGGCACTGAAGCTTTCTTT.

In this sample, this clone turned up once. The CDR3 loop reads CAISEGTSGVTDTQYF. The CDR3 coding sequence is TGTGCCATCAGTGAGGGGACTAGCGGGGTCACAGATACGCAGTATTTT. The V gene is TRBV10-3, the J gene TRBJ2-3; TRBD2 aligns across 13 bases. V was clipped by 2 bases and J by 2 bases; unmatched bases: 1. This CDR3 comprises 16 residues. Per germline, CDR1 ENHRY and CDR2 SYGVKD.

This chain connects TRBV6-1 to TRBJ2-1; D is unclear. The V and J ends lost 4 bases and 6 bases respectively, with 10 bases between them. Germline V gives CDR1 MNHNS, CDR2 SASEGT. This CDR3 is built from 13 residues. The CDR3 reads CASSGDGFNEQFF. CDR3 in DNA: TGTGCCAGCAGTGGAGACGGGTTCAATGAGCAGTTCTTC.

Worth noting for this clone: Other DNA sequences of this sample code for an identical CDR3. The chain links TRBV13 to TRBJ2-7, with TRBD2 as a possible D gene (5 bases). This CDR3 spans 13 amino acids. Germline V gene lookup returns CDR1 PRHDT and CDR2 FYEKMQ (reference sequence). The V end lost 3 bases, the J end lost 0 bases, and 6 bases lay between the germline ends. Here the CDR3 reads CASSLGSSYEQYF. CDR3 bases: TGTGCCAGCAGCTTGGGGAGCTCCTACGAGCAGTACTTC.

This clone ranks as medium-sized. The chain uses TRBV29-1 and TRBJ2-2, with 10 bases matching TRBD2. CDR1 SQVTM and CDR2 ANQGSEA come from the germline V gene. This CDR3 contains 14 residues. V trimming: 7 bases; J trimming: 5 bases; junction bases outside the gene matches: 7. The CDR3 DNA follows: TGCAGCGCCCGTACTAGCGGGGAAACCGGGGAGCTGTTTTTT. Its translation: CSARTSGETGELFF.

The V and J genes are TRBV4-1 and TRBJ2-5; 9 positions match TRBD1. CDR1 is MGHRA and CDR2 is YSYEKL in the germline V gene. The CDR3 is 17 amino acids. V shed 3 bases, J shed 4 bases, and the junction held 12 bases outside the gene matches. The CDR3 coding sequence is TGCGCCAGCAGCCATAAAACCGGGACAGGGTCCCCAGAGACCCAGTACTTC. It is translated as CASSHKTGTGSPETQYF.

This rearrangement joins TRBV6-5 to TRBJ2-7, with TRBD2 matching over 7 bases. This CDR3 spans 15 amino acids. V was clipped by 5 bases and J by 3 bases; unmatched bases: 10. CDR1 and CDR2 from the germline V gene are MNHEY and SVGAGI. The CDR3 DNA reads TGTGCCAGCAGTCGGTTGATTGGGGGGGGCTACGAGCAGTACTTC. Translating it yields CASSRLIGGGYEQYF.

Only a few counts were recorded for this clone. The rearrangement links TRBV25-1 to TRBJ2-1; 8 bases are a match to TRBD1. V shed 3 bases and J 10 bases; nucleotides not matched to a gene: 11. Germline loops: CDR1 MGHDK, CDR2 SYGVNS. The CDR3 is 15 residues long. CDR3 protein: CASSETGTGTPEQFF. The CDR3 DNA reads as TGTGCCAGCAGTGAGACCGGGACAGGAACACCGGAGCAGTTCTTC.

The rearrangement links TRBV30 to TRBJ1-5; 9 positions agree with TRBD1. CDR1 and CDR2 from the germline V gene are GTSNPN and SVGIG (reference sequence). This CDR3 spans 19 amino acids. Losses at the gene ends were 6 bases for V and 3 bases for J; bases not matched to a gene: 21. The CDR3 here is CACATAYGDRVRDNQPQHF. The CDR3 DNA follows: TGTGCCTGTGCCACCGCTTACGGGGACAGGGTTAGGGACAATCAGCCCCAGCATTTT. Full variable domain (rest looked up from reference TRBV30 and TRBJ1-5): SQTIHQWPATLVQPVGSPLSLECTVEGTSNPNLYWYRQAAGRGLQLLFYSVGIGQISSEVPQNLSASRPQDRQFILSSKKLLLSDSGFYLCACATAYGDRVRDNQPQHFGDGTRLSIL.

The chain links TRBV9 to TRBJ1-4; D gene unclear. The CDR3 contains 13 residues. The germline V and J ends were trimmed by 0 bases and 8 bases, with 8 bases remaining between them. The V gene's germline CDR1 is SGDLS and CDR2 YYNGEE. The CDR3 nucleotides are TGTGCCAGCAGCGTAGATGAAAGGGAAAAACTGTTTTTT. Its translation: CASSVDEREKLFF.

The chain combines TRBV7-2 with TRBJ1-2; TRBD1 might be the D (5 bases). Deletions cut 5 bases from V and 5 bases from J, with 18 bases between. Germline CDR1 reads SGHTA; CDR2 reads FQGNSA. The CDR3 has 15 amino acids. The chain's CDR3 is CASSPRDLASYGYTF. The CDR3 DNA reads TGTGCCAGCAGCCCCCGGGACCTCGCCTCATATGGCTACACCTTC.

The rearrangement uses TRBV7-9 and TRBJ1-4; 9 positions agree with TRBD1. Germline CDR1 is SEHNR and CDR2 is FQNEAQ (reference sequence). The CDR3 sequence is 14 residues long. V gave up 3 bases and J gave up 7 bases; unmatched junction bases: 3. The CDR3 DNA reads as TGTGCCAGCAGCTTGACAGGGGGTGCTGAAAAACTGTTTTTT. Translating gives CASSLTGGAEKLFF.

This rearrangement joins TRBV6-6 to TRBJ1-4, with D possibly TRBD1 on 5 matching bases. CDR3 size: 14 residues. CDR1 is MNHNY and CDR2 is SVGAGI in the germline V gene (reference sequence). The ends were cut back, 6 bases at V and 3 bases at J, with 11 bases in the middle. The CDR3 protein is CASSPGGANEKLFF. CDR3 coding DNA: TGTGCCAGCAGCCCCGGGGGGGCTAATGAAAAACTGTTTTTT.

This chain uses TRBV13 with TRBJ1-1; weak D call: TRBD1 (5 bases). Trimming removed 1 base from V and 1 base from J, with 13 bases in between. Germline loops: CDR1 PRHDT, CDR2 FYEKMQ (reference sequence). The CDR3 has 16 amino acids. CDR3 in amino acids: CASSLDGGRGNTEAFF. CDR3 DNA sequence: TGTGCCAGCAGCTTAGACGGGGGTAGGGGGAACACTGAAGCTTTCTTT.

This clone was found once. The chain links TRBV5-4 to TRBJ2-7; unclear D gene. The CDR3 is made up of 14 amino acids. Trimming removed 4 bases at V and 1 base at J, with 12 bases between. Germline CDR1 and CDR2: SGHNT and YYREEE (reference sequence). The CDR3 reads CASSPSIPSYEQYF. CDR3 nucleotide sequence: TGTGCCAGCAGCCCGAGTATACCATCCTACGAGCAGTACTTC.

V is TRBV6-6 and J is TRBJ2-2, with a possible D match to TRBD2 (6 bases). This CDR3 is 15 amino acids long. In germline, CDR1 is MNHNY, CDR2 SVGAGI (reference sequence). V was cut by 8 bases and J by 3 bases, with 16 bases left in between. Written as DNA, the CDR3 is TGTGCCAGCCTGGGGAGGTCAGACCACACCGGGGAGCTGTTTTTT. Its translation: CASLGRSDHTGELFF.

The CDR3 coding sequence is TGCGCCAGCAGCTTGATCCCTGCGCAAGAGACCCAGTACTTC. As protein: CASSLIPAQETQYF. This chain uses TRBV5-1 with TRBJ2-5; D is undetermined. This CDR3 spans 14 amino acids. V lost 1 base, J lost 2 bases, and 9 bases lay in between. CDR1 SGHRS and CDR2 YFSETQ come from the germline V gene.

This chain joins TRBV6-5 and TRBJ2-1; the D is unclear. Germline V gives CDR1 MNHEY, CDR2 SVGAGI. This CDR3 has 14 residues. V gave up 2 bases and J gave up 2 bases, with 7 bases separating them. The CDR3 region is CASSYPVTYNEQFF. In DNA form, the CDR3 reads TGTGCCAGCAGTTACCCAGTAACCTACAATGAGCAGTTCTTC.

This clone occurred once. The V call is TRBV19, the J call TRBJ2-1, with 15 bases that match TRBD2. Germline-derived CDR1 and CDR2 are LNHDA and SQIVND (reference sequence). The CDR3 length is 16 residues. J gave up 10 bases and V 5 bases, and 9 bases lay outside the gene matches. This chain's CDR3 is CASSPRTSGGAREQFF. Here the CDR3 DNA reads TGTGCCAGTAGTCCAAGGACTAGCGGGGGGGCTCGAGAGCAGTTCTTC.